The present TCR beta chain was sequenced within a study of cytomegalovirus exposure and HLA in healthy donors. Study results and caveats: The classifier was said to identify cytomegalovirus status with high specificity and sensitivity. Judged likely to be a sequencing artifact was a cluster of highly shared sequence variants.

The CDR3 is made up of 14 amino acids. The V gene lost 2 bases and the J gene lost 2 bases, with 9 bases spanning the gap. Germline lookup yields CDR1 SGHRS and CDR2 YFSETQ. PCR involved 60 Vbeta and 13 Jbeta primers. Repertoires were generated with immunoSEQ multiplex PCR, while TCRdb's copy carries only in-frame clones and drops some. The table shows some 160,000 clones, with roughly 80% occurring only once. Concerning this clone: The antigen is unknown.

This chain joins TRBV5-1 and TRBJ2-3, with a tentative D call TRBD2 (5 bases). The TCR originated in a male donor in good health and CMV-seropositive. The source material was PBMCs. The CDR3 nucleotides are TGCGCCAGCAGCTTCGAAGCGGTCACAGATACGCAGTATTTT. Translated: CASSFEAVTDTQYF.